Below, one T cell receptor (beta chain) is given with its context. The data were taken from a study of blood T cell repertoires in COVID-19. The overall study: There were acute and convalescent COVID-19 samples, and they came from the United States, Italy and Spain. The cDNA or gDNA used as material had been derived from T cells, B-cell-depleted T cells, or PBMCs.

Participant age was roughly 18 to 95 years, and participants resided in fewer than 30 US areas. The germline gives CDR1 SGHTA, CDR2 FQGNSA. This CDR3 is 15 amino acids long. The V gene end was trimmed by 6 bases and the J gene end by 2 bases; junction bases not matched to a gene: 5. Under the authors' procedure: Reference gene primers were amplified, and this amplification served to estimate nucleated cell counts. Generated by immunoSEQ multiplex PCR, the TCRdb table keeps only in-frame clones and is missing some. That table supplies the V and J calls and clone size; D and trimming were determined from the DNA. The table records 250,000 to 300,000 clones, approximately 91% of them present only once.

The V and J genes are TRBV7-2 and TRBJ2-3, with TRBD2 identical over 10 bases. The specimen was PBMCs or T cells enriched from blood (not recorded which). This receptor was obtained from a woman aged 40 to 55 with acute COVID-19. The CDR3 DNA follows: TGTGCCAGCAGGGTAGCGGGAGGATCCACAGATACGCAGTATTTT. Translating gives CASRVAGGSTDTQYF.